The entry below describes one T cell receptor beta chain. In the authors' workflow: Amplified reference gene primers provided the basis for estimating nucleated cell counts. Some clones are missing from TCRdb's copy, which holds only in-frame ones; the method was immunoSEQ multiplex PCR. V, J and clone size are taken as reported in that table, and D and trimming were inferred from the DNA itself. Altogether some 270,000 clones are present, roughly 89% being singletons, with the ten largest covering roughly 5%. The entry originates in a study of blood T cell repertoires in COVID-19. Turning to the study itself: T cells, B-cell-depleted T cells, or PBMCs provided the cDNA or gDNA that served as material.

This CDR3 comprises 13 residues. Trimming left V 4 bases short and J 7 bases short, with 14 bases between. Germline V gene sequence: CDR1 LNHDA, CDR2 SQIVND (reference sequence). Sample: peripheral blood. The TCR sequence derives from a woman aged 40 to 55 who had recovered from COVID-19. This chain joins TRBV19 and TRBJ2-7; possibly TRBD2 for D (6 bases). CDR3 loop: CASSKTGVGEQYV. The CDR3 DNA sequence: TGTGCCAGTAGTAAGACGGGAGTAGGAGAGCAGTACGTC.